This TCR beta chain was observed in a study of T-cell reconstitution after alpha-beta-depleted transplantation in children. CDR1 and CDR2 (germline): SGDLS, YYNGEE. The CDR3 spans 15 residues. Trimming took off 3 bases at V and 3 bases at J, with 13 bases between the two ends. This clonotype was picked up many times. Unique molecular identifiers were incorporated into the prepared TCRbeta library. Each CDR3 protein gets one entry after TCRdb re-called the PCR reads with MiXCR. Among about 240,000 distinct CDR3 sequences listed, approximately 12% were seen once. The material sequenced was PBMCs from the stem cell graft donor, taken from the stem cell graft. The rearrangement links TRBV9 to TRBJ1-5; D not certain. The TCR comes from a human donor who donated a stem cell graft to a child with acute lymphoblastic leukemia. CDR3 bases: TGTGCCAGCAGCGCCGAGCCAGGACCCAATCAGCCCCAGCATTTT. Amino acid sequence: CASSAEPGPNQPQHF.